Detailed here is one TCR beta chain. TCRdb re-derived calls from the 5' RACE reads in MiXCR, one entry per CDR3 protein. Among fewer than 550,000 distinct CDR3 sequences, 13% to 15% were seen once, and the ten largest hold roughly 0.44%. The record originates from a study of identical twins. This CDR3 contains 16 residues. The V gene's germline CDR1 is ENHRY and CDR2 SYGVKD. The ends were cut back, 6 bases at V and 7 bases at J, with 22 bases in the middle. These records were also assigned to another study, of yellow fever vaccine responses in identical twins.

The V and J genes are TRBV10-3 and TRBJ2-1, with D possibly matching TRBD1 (6 bases). This TCR was recovered from a woman under 30 in good health. The sequencing input was CD4+ T cells sorted from blood. The CDR3 bases are TGTGCCATCAGCATTACGTCAGGCTCTCAGGGGAATGAGCAGTTCTTC. It codes for CAISITSGSQGNEQFF.